This T cell receptor (beta chain) was profiled in a study of blood T cells in healthy people across ages. A sample-barcoded 5' primer and a J-beta primer mix were used in a second PCR of about 6 to 11 cycles. TCRdb processed the 5' RACE reads anew with MiXCR; each CDR3 protein has one entry. The top ten hold 20% to 25% of the sample, which has roughly 800,000 distinct CDR3 sequences, over 45% seen once. There were at least 6 micrograms of total RNA extracted from every sample. Sequenced sample: blood. This clonotype originated in a man younger than 45 in good health.

CDR3 amino acids: CSARVTGGFYEQYF. CDR3 DNA sequence: TGCAGTGCTAGAGTGACAGGGGGCTTTTACGAGCAGTACTTC. The chain carries TRBV20-1 and TRBJ2-7; 10 positions match TRBD1. The length of the CDR3 is 14 residues. J gave up 4 bases and V 1 base, and 4 bases lay outside the gene matches. CDR1 and CDR2 from the germline V gene are DFQATT and SNEGSKA (reference sequence).